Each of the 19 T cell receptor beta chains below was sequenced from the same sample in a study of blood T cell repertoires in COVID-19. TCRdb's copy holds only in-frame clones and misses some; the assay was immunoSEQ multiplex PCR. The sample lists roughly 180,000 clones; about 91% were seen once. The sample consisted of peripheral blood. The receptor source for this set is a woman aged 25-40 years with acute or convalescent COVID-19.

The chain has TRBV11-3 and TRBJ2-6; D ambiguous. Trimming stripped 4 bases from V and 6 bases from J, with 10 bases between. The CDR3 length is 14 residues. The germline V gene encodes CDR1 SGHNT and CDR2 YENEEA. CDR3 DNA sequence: TGTGCCAGCAGCTCCCCCGGTGAGGCCAACGTCCTGACTTTC. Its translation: CASSSPGEANVLTF. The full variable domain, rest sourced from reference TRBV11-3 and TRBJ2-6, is EAGVVQSPRYKIIEKKQPVAFWCNPISGHNTLYWYLQNLGQGPELLIRYENEEAVDDSQLPKDRFSAERLKGVDSTLKIQPAELGDSAVYLCASSSPGEANVLTFGAGSRLTVL.

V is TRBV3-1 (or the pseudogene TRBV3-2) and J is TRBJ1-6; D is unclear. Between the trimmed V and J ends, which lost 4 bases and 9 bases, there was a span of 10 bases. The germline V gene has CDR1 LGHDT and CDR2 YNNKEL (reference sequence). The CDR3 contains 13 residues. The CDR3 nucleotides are TGTGCCAGCAGCCCGAGTCTTGGTTCACCCCTCCACTTT. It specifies CASSPSLGSPLHF.

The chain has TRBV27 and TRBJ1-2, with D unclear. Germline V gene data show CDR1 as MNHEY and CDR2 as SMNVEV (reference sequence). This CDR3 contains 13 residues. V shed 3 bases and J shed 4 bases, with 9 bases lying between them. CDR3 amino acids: CASSFRSGYGYTF. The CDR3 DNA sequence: TGTGCCAGCAGTTTTAGGAGTGGCTATGGCTACACCTTC.

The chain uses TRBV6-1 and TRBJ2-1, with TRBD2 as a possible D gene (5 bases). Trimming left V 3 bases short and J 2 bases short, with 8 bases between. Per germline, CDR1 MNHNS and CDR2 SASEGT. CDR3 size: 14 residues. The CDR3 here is CASSERVTYNEQFF. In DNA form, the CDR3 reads TGTGCCAGCAGTGAGCGGGTCACCTACAATGAGCAGTTCTTC.

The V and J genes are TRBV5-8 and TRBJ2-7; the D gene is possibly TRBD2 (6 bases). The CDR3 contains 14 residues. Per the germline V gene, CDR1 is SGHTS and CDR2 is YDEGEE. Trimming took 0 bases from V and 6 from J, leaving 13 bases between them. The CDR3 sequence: CASSLVEGIGEQYF. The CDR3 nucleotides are TGTGCCAGCAGCTTGGTGGAGGGGATCGGCGAGCAGTACTTC.

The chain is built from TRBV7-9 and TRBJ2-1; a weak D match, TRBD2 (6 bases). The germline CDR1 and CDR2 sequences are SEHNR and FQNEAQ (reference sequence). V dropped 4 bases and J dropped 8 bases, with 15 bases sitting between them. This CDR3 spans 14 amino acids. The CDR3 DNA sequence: TGTGCCAGCAGCTCCCTGACTAGGAACGATGAGCAGTTCTTC. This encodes CASSSLTRNDEQFF.

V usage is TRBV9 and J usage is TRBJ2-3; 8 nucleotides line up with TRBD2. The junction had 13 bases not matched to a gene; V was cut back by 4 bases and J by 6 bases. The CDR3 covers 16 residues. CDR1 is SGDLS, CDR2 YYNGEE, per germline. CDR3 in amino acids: CASSSGREGRGDTQYF. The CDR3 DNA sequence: TGTGCCAGCAGCTCAGGTCGGGAGGGCAGAGGGGATACGCAGTATTTT.

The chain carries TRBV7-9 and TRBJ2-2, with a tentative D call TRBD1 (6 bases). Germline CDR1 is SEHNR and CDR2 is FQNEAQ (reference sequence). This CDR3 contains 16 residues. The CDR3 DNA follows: TGTGCTTCAGCTAGTCGATGGGACACCCTCACCGGGGAGCTGTTTTTT. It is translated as CASASRWDTLTGELFF.

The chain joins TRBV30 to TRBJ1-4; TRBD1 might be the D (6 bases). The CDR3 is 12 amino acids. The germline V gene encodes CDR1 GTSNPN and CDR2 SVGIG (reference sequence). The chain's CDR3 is CASTGGGEKLFF. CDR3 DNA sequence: TGTGCTTCAACGGGGGGCGGGGAAAAACTGTTTTTT.

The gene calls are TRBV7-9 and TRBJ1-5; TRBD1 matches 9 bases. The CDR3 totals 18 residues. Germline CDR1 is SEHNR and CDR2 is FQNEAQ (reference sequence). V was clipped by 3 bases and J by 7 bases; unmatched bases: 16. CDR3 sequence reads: CASSLSPRDRGYNQPQHF. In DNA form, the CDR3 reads TGTGCCAGCAGCTTGAGCCCCCGAGACAGGGGGTACAACCAGCCCCAGCATTTT. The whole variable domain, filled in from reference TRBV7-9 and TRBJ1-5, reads DTGVSQNPRHKITKRGQNVTFRCDPISEHNRLYWYRQTLGQGPEFLTYFQNEAQLEKSRLLSDRFSAERPKGSFSTLEIQRTEQGDSAMYLCASSLSPRDRGYNQPQHFGDGTRLSIL.

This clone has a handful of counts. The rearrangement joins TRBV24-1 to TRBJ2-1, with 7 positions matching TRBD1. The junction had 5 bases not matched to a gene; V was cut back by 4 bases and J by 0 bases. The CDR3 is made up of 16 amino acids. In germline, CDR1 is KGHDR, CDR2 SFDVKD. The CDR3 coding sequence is TGTGCCACCAGTGACATAGGGGGCCGCTCCTACAATGAGCAGTTCTTC. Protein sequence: CATSDIGGRSYNEQFF.

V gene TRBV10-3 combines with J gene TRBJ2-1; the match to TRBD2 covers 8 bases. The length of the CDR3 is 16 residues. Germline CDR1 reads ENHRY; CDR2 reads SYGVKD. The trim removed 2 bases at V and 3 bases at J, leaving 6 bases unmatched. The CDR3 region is CAISEPLSGSYNEQFF. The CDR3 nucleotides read TGTGCCATCAGTGAGCCGCTAAGCGGGAGCTACAATGAGCAGTTCTTC.

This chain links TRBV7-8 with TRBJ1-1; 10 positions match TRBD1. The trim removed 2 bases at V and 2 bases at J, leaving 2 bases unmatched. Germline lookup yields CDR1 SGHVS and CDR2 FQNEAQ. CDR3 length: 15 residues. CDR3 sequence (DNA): TGTGCCAGCAGCTTACGACAGGGGGCCAACACTGAAGCTTTCTTT. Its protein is CASSLRQGANTEAFF.

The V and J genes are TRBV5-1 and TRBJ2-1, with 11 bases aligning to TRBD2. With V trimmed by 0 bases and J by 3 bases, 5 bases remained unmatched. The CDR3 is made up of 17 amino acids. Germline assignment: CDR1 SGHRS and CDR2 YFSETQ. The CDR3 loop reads CASSLGLLAGVYNEQFF. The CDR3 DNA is TGCGCCAGCAGCTTGGGGTTACTAGCGGGAGTCTACAATGAGCAGTTCTTC.

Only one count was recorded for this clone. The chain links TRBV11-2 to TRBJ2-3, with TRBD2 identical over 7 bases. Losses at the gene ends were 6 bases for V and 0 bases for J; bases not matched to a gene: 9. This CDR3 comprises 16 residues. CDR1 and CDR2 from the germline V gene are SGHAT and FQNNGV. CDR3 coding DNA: TGTGCCAGCAGGTCAAGCGGGAAAAGGAGCACAGATACGCAGTATTTT. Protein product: CASRSSGKRSTDTQYF.

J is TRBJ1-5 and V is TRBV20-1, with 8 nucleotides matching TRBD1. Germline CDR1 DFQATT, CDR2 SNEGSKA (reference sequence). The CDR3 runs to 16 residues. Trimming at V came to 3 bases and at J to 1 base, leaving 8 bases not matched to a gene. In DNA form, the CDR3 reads TGCAGTGCTAGTACCCAGGGGGCGTTGAGCAATCAGCCCCAGCATTTT. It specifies CSASTQGALSNQPQHF.

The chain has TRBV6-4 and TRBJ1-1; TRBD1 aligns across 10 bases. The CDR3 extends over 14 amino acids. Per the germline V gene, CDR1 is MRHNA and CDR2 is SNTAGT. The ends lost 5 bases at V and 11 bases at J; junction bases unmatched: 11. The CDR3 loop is CASSSTGGVGPAFF. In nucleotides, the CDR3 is TGTGCCAGCAGTTCGACAGGGGGCGTCGGTCCGGCTTTCTTT.

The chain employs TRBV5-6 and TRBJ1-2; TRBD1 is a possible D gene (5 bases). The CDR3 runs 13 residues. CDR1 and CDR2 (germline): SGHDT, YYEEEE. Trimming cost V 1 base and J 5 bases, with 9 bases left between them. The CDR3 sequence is CASSLTGEYGYTF. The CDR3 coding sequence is TGTGCCAGCAGCTTGACGGGGGAGTATGGCTACACCTTC.

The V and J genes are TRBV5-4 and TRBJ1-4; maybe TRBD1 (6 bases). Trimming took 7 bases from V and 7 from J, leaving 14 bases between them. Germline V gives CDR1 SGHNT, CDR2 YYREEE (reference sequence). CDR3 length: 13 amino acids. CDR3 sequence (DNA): TGTGCCAGCTCCTTCTTCAGGGGTGAAAAACTGTTTTTT. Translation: CASSFFRGEKLFF. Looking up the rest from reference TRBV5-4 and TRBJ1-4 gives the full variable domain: ETGVTQSPTHLIKTRGQQVTLRCSSQSGHNTVSWYQQALGQGPQFIFQYYREEENGRGNFPPRFSGLQFPNYSSELNVNALELDDSALYLCASSFFRGEKLFFGSGTQLSVL.